The clone carrying this T cell receptor beta chain was recorded once. This table comes from immunoSEQ multiplex PCR, and its TCRdb copy is limited to in-frame clones, with some not included. The data show some 420,000 clones, roughly 90% seen once. The data were obtained in a study of Ad26.COV2.S vaccination and SARS-CoV-2 variants. Study-level information: Once or twice, 56 days apart, Ad26.COV2.S was delivered intramuscularly.

Germline V gives CDR1 MNHEY, CDR2 SVGAGI. The CDR3 runs 15 residues. With 2 bases clipped from V and 10 bases from J, the junction kept 6 bases outside the gene matches. Treatment meaning: roughly 19 received Ad26.COV2.S at low or high dose, single or two shots; 5 received placebo; per-sample allocation not given. The study sampled participants on day 63 after the first vaccine or placebo injection. Recruitment in Boston yielded a donor of adult age, 18-55 years. The source material was peripheral blood, sampled in a trial of Ad26.COV2.S vaccine versus placebo. This receptor was taken from a person between 18 and 59 years old who received the Ad26.COV2.S COVID-19 vaccine or a placebo. The chain employs TRBV6-5 and TRBJ1-6; TRBD1 aligns across 9 bases. The CDR3 nucleotides read TGTGCCAGCAGTTACGCCGGGACAGGGAAATCACCCCTCCACTTT. Translated, it gives CASSYAGTGKSPLHF.